These 5 T cell receptor beta chains share one sample of origin, sequenced in a study of cytomegalovirus exposure and HLA in healthy donors (dated by TCRdb to 2016 to 2017). Libraries were constructed by the immunoSEQ multiplex PCR assay. A mixture of 60 forward primers for TCR Vbeta segments and 13 reverse primers for TCR Jbeta segments was used in the multiplex PCR. TCRdb took this table from immuneACCESS and kept in-frame rearrangements with V and J called. Such tables lack part of the clones; where checked against another copy, unresolved V genes explain under half of the gap, and the rest is unexplained. The sample yields some 160,000 clones; over 80% were counted once. The leading ten clones occupy under 3% of the sample. Sequenced sample: PBMCs. The receptors stem from a male donor in good health and CMV-seronegative.

In its sample, this clone was seen a few times. The chain employs TRBV5-1 and TRBJ1-5, with TRBD1 matching 7 bases. This CDR3 has 16 amino acids. The junction had 5 bases not matched to a gene; V was cut back by 0 bases and J by 2 bases. CDR1 SGHRS and CDR2 YFSETQ come from the germline V gene. The CDR3 coding sequence is TGCGCCAGCAGCTTGGAGGGGGCAGGGGGCAATCAGCCCCAGCATTTT. Encoded protein: CASSLEGAGGNQPQHF.

The chain carries TRBV2 and TRBJ1-1; D ambiguous. The germline gives CDR1 SNHLY, CDR2 FYNNEI. The CDR3 runs to 13 residues. Trimming shortened V by 4 bases and J by 3 bases, and 9 bases separated the two germline ends. CDR3 sequence: CASSVPPYTEAFF. The CDR3 DNA follows: TGTGCCAGCAGTGTCCCCCCTTACACTGAAGCTTTCTTT. The full variable domain, in which reference TRBV2 and TRBJ1-1 provide the parts outside the CDR3, is EPEVTQTPSHQVTQMGQEVILRCVPISNHLYFYWYRQILGQKVEFLVSFYNNEISEKSEIFDDQFSVERPDGSNFTLKIRSTKLEDSAMYFCASSVPPYTEAFFGQGTRLTVV.

V is TRBV6-1 and J is TRBJ2-7; 11 nucleotides agree with TRBD2. The trim removed 0 bases at V and 3 bases at J, leaving 4 bases unmatched. This CDR3 comprises 16 residues. Germline V gene lookup returns CDR1 MNHNS and CDR2 SASEGT. CDR3 DNA sequence: TGTGCCAGCAGTGAAGCCGGGACTAGCGGTATCTACGAGCAGTACTTC. Protein sequence: CASSEAGTSGIYEQYF.

This chain links TRBV7-9 with TRBJ1-4; D gene uncertain. V shed 6 bases and J shed 4 bases, with 18 bases lying between them. There are 16 residues in the CDR3. Germline CDR1 reads SEHNR; CDR2 reads FQNEAQ (reference sequence). CDR3 DNA sequence: TGTGCCAGCAGTTTGACCGACCCGGGAGGTAATGAAAAACTGTTTTTT. Protein: CASSLTDPGGNEKLFF.

CDR3 nucleotide sequence: TGTGCCAGCAGTACCCGTCGAGGAGGGAAAGAGACCCAGTACTTC. Translating gives CASSTRRGGKETQYF. This chain connects TRBV6-5 to TRBJ2-5, with D perhaps matching TRBD2 (6 bases). The CDR3 length is 15 residues. Trimming cost V 5 bases and J 3 bases, with 16 bases left between them. Germline loops: CDR1 MNHEY, CDR2 SVGAGI.